This T cell receptor beta chain was profiled in a study of T cell responses to AZD1222 COVID-19 vaccine. Assay: immunoSEQ multiplex PCR; the TCRdb copy retains only in-frame clones and omits some. The profile shows about 110,000 clones, roughly nine tenths of them singletons. V lost 4 bases to trimming and J lost 1 base, with 8 bases between them. The germline CDR1 and CDR2 sequences are MNHNY and SVGAGI (reference sequence). This CDR3 has 14 amino acids. Here the sequenced sample was peripheral blood, taken on day 0 of AZD1222 vaccination. This TCR derives from an adult in good health. The chain carries TRBV6-6 and TRBJ1-3, with D perhaps TRBD1 (5 bases). CDR3 coding DNA: TGTGCCAGCAGTTTCGGGGCTTCTGGAAACACCATATATTTT. It specifies CASSFGASGNTIYF.